This T cell receptor beta chain derives from a study of identical twins (TCRdb year 2016). A note on the overall study: To test whether fetal clonotypes persist, this study deep-sequenced TCR alpha and beta repertoires from monozygotic twins, from unrelated adults of various ages, and from cord blood. To rule out contamination, the twin experiments were replicated at different times with different library preparation protocols.

The receptor library was made with 5' RACE. Sequenced using an Illumina HiSeq 2000. A universal primer binding site was introduced by template switching, and a unique molecular identifier was present in the final cDNA, enabling accurate counting of TCR cDNA molecules. Specific primers in the conserved constant-segment region were used to synthesize first-strand cDNA for the TCR alpha and beta chains. To control for contamination, every cDNA library was double barcoded, receiving both a SMART-Mk sample barcode and Illumina barcodes. TruSeq adapter sequences and Illumina sample barcodes were added in two successive PCR steps. The TCR alpha and beta cDNA libraries were sequenced on the Illumina HiSeq platform using custom primers. The paper's processing steps were these. Raw reads were processed with MiGEC to extract unique molecular identifiers, and MiXCR was used to determine CDR3 positions. Recombination models were inferred per individual with the repgenHMM and IGoR tools using an EM algorithm. The tcR package in R was used for shared clonotype analysis, with sharing normalized by the product of cloneset sizes. Out-of-frame nonproductive sequences were analyzed to study raw recombination free of thymic and clonal selection effects. The public reads were run again by TCRdb, first through fastp at Q25 and then through MiXCR, and only productive beta chains were kept. One record per CDR3 amino acid sequence lists the most common genes and DNA. TCRdb assigned the V and J calls; the authors' analysis was not used. For this sample there are just under 550,000 distinct CDR3 sequences; around 15% appear just once. Less than 0.5% of the sample is held by the ten biggest clonotypes.

Only healthy Caucasian donors were included. The twin cohort consisted of three pairs of female monozygotic twins, all aged 18 to 29 years. CD4+ and CD8+ T cell populations were isolated with positive isolation kits from Invitrogen. CDR1 and CDR2, looked up from the germline V gene (reference sequence), are LGHDT and YNNKEL. From the cysteine through the phenylalanine, the CDR3 covers 15 amino acids. Just CDR3 DNA is preserved here, 45 bases in frame from base 1. The germline ends are 12 bases apart after V is trimmed by 0 bases and J by 6 bases. Points the paper makes about the study in general: Because the same donors could not be followed over many years, the conclusions relied on cross-sectional statistical analysis. Fewer insertions were carried by abundant cord blood beta clonotypes, a similar but weaker trend appeared in young adult naive repertoires, and no such trend appeared in memory repertoires. Zero-insertion analyses could be partly confounded by invariant T cells such as MAIT and iNKT, although diverse VJ usage argued against such confounding for most clonotypes. In monozygotic twins, out-of-frame TCR alpha sharing was systematically underestimated by recombination models, although the models agreed with sharing between unrelated individuals. In beta out-of-frame sequences, excess twin sharing was weaker, because having fewer shared sequences lowered the signal-to-noise ratio. Compared with coincidental sharing between unrelated individuals, out-of-frame TCR alpha sequences shared between twins had an excess of sequences with low generation probability.

Comments on this clonotype: Its antigen remains undetermined. Base qualities are not recorded, but no much larger clone differs from it by a single base.

These same records also appear under a second study, on yellow fever vaccine responses in identical twins. The second study reports: According to the authors, in identical twins the way T cells responded to vaccination appeared partly convergent and partly personalized. In the study, vaccine-responding T cell clones were precisely tracked in identical twins.

The V and J segments used are TRBV3-1 and TRBJ1-5; 6 matching bases give a weak D call of TRBD1. The TCR was taken from a young woman in good health. The specimen sequenced was CD4+ T cells sorted from blood. The DNA is as follows: TGTGCCAGCAGCCAAGACAGCGGGGGCGGTCAGCCCCAGCATTTT. Translated, it gives CASSQDSGGGQPQHF.